This passage covers 30 T cell receptor beta chains from one sample sequenced in a study of shared clonotypes between healthy human individuals. Sequencing used immunoSEQ multiplex PCR; TCRdb keeps in-frame clones, though not all of them. The profile shows nearly 1,000,000 clones, around three quarters of them singletons. The sequencing sample was made of memory CD4+ T cells sorted from blood. Stated subset: CD45RA-negative fraction. The receptors derive from a man aged 18 to 30 in good health.

This chain links TRBV6-1 with TRBJ1-2, with 7 bases matching TRBD1. Germline V CDR1 and CDR2: MNHNS, SASEGT. With 5 bases clipped from V and 4 bases from J, the junction kept 10 bases outside the gene matches. CDR3 length equals 15 residues. The CDR3 loop reads CASSSQEGQPYGYTF. In DNA, the CDR3 is TGTGCCAGCAGTAGCCAGGAGGGACAGCCCTATGGCTACACCTTC.

V gene TRBV19 combines with J gene TRBJ1-1, with D uncertain. Trimming removed 3 bases from V and 3 bases from J, with 11 bases in between. The CDR3 covers 14 residues. The V gene's germline CDR1 is LNHDA and CDR2 SQIVND (reference sequence). The CDR3 region is CASSIWGRDTEAFF. The CDR3 DNA reads TGTGCCAGTAGTATTTGGGGTAGGGACACTGAAGCTTTCTTT.

The sample holds a few counts of this clone. This chain connects TRBV6-5 to TRBJ2-1; D not certain. The CDR3 is made up of 14 amino acids. V was cut by 4 bases and J by 9 bases, with 16 bases left in between. Germline values: CDR1 MNHEY, CDR2 SVGAGI. The CDR3, as DNA: TGTGCCAGCAGTTCACCCCGGGTCGACGGTGAGCAGTTCTTC. Amino acid sequence: CASSSPRVDGEQFF.

About this clone itself: This sample includes further DNA sequences coding for the same CDR3. The chain links TRBV5-1 to TRBJ2-7, with unresolved D. The CDR3 is 15 amino acids. Per the germline V gene, CDR1 is SGHRS and CDR2 is YFSETQ. Trimming removed 0 bases from V and 0 bases from J, with 10 bases in between. DNA for the CDR3: TGCGCCAGCAGCTTGGCGGGTATTAGCTCCTACGAGCAGTACTTC. This encodes CASSLAGISSYEQYF. The variable domain in full, completed from reference TRBV5-1 and TRBJ2-7, reads KAGVTQTPRYLIKTRGQQVTLSCSPISGHRSVSWYQQTPGQGLQFLFEYFSETQRNKGNFPGRFSGRQFSNSRSEMNVSTLELGDSALYLCASSLAGISSYEQYFGPGTRLTVT.

This clone was observed a handful of times. The DNA of the CDR3 is TGTGCCAGCAGTGAGGCTAGCGGGAGCAGCGATGAGCAGTTCTTC. Encoded protein: CASSEASGSSDEQFF. The chain links TRBV6-4 to TRBJ2-1; 10 bases agree with TRBD2. Germline V gene data show CDR1 as MRHNA and CDR2 as SNTAGT. V shed 3 bases, J shed 8 bases, and the junction held 7 bases outside the gene matches. There are 15 residues in the CDR3.

This rearrangement joins TRBV5-6 to TRBJ1-5; TRBD1 aligns across 10 bases. The CDR3 is made up of 16 amino acids. V shed 1 base and J 3 bases; nucleotides not matched to a gene: 4. Germline loops: CDR1 SGHDT, CDR2 YYEEEE. CDR3 bases: TGTGCCAGCAGCTTGCTGGGACAGGGGTACAATCAGCCCCAGCATTTT. This codes for CASSLLGQGYNQPQHF.

The J gene is TRBJ2-1, the V gene TRBV19; D remains ambiguous. The CDR3 sequence is 11 residues long. Trimming took off 7 bases at V and 4 bases at J, with 5 bases between the two ends. Germline CDR1 is LNHDA and CDR2 is SQIVND (reference sequence). The CDR3: CASKRYNEQFF. The CDR3 DNA follows: TGTGCCAGTAAGAGGTACAATGAGCAGTTCTTC.

The gene calls are TRBV5-1 and TRBJ2-3; perhaps TRBD2 as D (6 bases). Deletions cut 4 bases from V and 3 bases from J, with 18 bases between. The CDR3 length is 16 residues. In germline, CDR1 is SGHRS, CDR2 YFSETQ. DNA of the CDR3: TGCGCCAGCAGCCCGGGGGACCTCCAGATAACAGATACGCAGTATTTT. It translates to CASSPGDLQITDTQYF.

This clone was observed a few times. This chain connects TRBV5-6 to TRBJ1-1; 7 bases align to TRBD1. V was pared by 7 bases and J by 2 bases, with 5 bases of the junction left unmatched. CDR1 SGHDT and CDR2 YYEEEE come from the germline V gene. The CDR3 is made up of 13 amino acids. Here the CDR3 DNA reads TGTGCCAGCTTACAGGGGTTCAACACTGAAGCTTTCTTT. This encodes CASLQGFNTEAFF.

The chain has TRBV27 and TRBJ2-7; 7 bases line up with TRBD2. This CDR3 is built from 13 residues. CDR1 and CDR2 from the germline V gene are MNHEY and SMNVEV (reference sequence). With 4 bases clipped from V and 2 bases from J, the junction kept 2 bases outside the gene matches. The CDR3 sequence: CASSSRGAYEQYF. CDR3 DNA: TGTGCCAGCAGTTCTCGGGGGGCCTACGAGCAGTACTTC.

V is TRBV18 and J is TRBJ2-3, with TRBD2 matching 15 bases. The length of the CDR3 is 18 residues. The V segment lost 0 bases and the J segment 0 bases; nucleotides outside the gene matches: 1. Germline V gene sequence: CDR1 KGHSH, CDR2 LQKENI. This CDR3 is CASSPPGLAGGSTDTQYF. For the CDR3, the DNA is TGTGCCAGCTCACCACCGGGACTAGCGGGAGGTAGCACAGATACGCAGTATTTT.

The genes are TRBV9 and TRBJ1-6; D is unresolved. V lost 4 bases and J 10 bases, leaving 18 bases between the germline ends. Looked up from germline, CDR1 is SGDLS and CDR2 is YYNGEE. The CDR3 is 15 residues long. DNA of the CDR3: TGTGCCAGCAGCTTCCTCCCAAGCCAAGGCTCACCCCTCCACTTT. This sequence encodes CASSFLPSQGSPLHF.

This chain uses TRBV7-6 with TRBJ1-6; D possibly corresponds to TRBD1 (5 bases). The CDR3 consists of 13 residues. Germline lookup yields CDR1 SGHVS and CDR2 FNYEAQ. The V and J ends lost 4 bases and 7 bases respectively, with 8 bases between them. Here the CDR3 reads CASSSRQNSPLHF. CDR3 nucleotides: TGTGCCAGCAGCTCACGACAGAATTCACCCCTCCACTTT.

In this sample, this clone turned up a few times. The CDR3 sequence: CASSLLPGISNEKLFF. DNA of the CDR3: TGCGCCAGCAGCCTCCTACCAGGGATCTCTAATGAAAAACTGTTTTTT. The chain is built from TRBV4-1 and TRBJ1-4; weak D call: TRBD1 (5 bases). CDR1 is MGHRA and CDR2 is YSYEKL in the germline V gene. The CDR3 consists of 16 residues. The ends were cut back, 4 bases at V and 3 bases at J, with 15 bases in the middle.

J is TRBJ2-7 and V is TRBV6-6; D is possibly TRBD2 (5 bases). The germline V gene encodes CDR1 MNHNY and CDR2 SVGAGI (reference sequence). This CDR3 has 14 residues. V dropped 7 bases and J dropped 4 bases, with 17 bases sitting between them. The CDR3 loop reads CASKNREDLYEQYF. The CDR3 DNA is TGTGCCAGCAAGAACCGGGAAGACCTTTACGAGCAGTACTTC.

The V call is TRBV7-9, the J call TRBJ2-5, with 7 nucleotides matching TRBD2. CDR1 and CDR2 from the germline V gene are SEHNR and FQNEAQ (reference sequence). V was pared by 3 bases and J by 4 bases, with 11 bases of the junction left unmatched. The CDR3 contains 16 residues. The CDR3 region has the DNA TGTGCCAGCAGCTTTGGGACGGCGGGGGTAGTAGAGACCCAGTACTTC. Translated: CASSFGTAGVVETQYF. The full variable domain, with the rest looked up from reference TRBV7-9 and TRBJ2-5, is DTGVSQNPRHKITKRGQNVTFRCDPISEHNRLYWYRQTLGQGPEFLTYFQNEAQLEKSRLLSDRFSAERPKGSFSTLEIQRTEQGDSAMYLCASSFGTAGVVETQYFGPGTRLLVL.

V and J are TRBV6-1 and TRBJ2-5; D tentatively fits TRBD1 or TRBD2 (6 bases each). The V end lost 4 bases, the J end lost 4 bases, and 10 bases lay between the germline ends. The CDR3 runs 13 residues. Per the germline V gene, CDR1 is MNHNS and CDR2 is SASEGT. The CDR3 coding sequence is TGTGCCAGCAGTGTAAAGGGGGGAGAGACCCAGTACTTC. It specifies CASSVKGGETQYF.

V is TRBV5-3 and J is TRBJ1-3; D is unclear. TRBV5-3 is labeled an ORF, and its function is uncertain. The CDR3 has 12 amino acids. V shed 3 bases and J shed 3 bases, with 4 bases lying between them. The CDR3 protein is CARSSNGNTIYF. The DNA for the CDR3 is TGTGCCAGAAGCTCCAATGGAAACACCATATATTTT.

The chain links TRBV14 to TRBJ2-3; D not certain. CDR1 and CDR2 (germline): SGHDN, FVKESK. There are 14 residues in the CDR3. Between the trimmed V and J ends, which lost 0 bases and 1 base, there was a span of 5 bases. CDR3 loop: CASSQDLGTDTQYF. The CDR3, as DNA: TGTGCCAGCAGCCAAGATCTAGGCACAGATACGCAGTATTTT.

CDR3 coding DNA: TGTGCCTGGGGACCGTTTTCTGATACGCAGTATTTT. Protein product: CAWGPFSDTQYF. This chain links TRBV30 with TRBJ2-3; D is uncertain. This CDR3 comprises 12 residues. The V gene's germline CDR1 is GTSNPN and CDR2 SVGIG (reference sequence). Trimming removed 5 bases at V and 6 bases at J, with 12 bases between.

The chain couples TRBV7-2 to TRBJ1-2; D unresolved. The length of the CDR3 is 16 residues. The germline V gene has CDR1 SGHTA and CDR2 FQGNSA. The V end was cut by 3 bases, the J end by 0 bases, with 14 bases between. The CDR3 loop is CASSFPGGVPNYGYTF. As DNA, the CDR3 is TGTGCCAGCAGCTTCCCGGGTGGGGTCCCTAACTATGGCTACACCTTC.

The V call is TRBV29-1, the J call TRBJ2-7; D possibly corresponds to TRBD2 (6 bases). This CDR3 has 11 amino acids. CDR1 is SQVTM, CDR2 ANQGSEA, per germline. Trimming removed 6 bases at V and 6 bases at J, with 12 bases between. This CDR3 is CSVLRDFEQYF. The CDR3 nucleotides read TGCAGCGTGCTCCGGGACTTCGAGCAGTACTTC.

The V and J genes are TRBV5-6 and TRBJ2-2; D gene ambiguous. The ends were cut back, 2 bases at V and 6 bases at J, with 8 bases in the middle. This CDR3 has 13 residues. The V gene's germline CDR1 is SGHDT and CDR2 YYEEEE. CDR3 protein: CASSLPTAGELFF. The CDR3 DNA reads TGTGCCAGCAGCTTACCGACCGCCGGGGAGCTGTTTTTT.

Turning to this clone: This could be a read error, since a much larger clone is one nucleotide away. The J gene is TRBJ1-1, the V gene TRBV6-6; TRBD1 agrees at 8 bases. The germline CDR1 and CDR2 sequences are MNHNY and SVGAGI (reference sequence). Trimming cost V 5 bases and J 2 bases; bases outside gene matches: 1. This CDR3 has 13 amino acids. CDR3 sequence: CASSDRGNTEAFF. The CDR3 bases are TGTGCCAGCAGTGACAGGGGTAACACTGAAGCTTTCTTT.

The V and J genes are TRBV18 and TRBJ2-7; 12 positions agree with TRBD1. This CDR3 comprises 15 residues. CDR1 is KGHSH and CDR2 is LQKENI in the germline V gene. V gave up 1 base and J gave up 6 bases; unmatched junction bases: 4. CDR3 nucleotides: TGTGCCAGCTCACCACGGGGGACAGGGGGCTTCGAGCAGTACTTC. It specifies CASSPRGTGGFEQYF.

This sequence joins TRBV28 and TRBJ2-5, with 10 nucleotides matching TRBD2. The ends lost 7 bases at V and 2 bases at J; junction bases unmatched: 7. The CDR3 loop spans 15 amino acids. Germline CDR1 is MDHEN and CDR2 is SYDVKM. The DNA of the CDR3 is TGTGCCAGCAACACACTAGCGGGGTTACAAGAGACCCAGTACTTC. This encodes CASNTLAGLQETQYF.

V gene TRBV7-9 combines with J gene TRBJ2-7, with 7 bases aligning to TRBD2. This CDR3 is 15 amino acids long. J was trimmed by 2 bases and V by 5 bases; bases with no gene match: 9. Per the germline V gene, CDR1 is SEHNR and CDR2 is FQNEAQ (reference sequence). CDR3 residues: CASSPPGGRAYEQYF. The DNA for the CDR3 is TGTGCCAGCAGCCCGCCCGGTGGGAGGGCCTACGAGCAGTACTTC.

This chain uses TRBV11-2 with TRBJ2-7; 7 bases fit TRBD1. The J segment lost 3 bases and the V segment lost 5 bases, leaving 19 bases of the junction unmatched. Germline-derived CDR1 and CDR2 are SGHAT and FQNNGV. The CDR3 is 18 amino acids. CDR3 coding DNA: TGTGCCAGCAGCGCTAGGGGGAAAAGGGACAGAATTTTCTACGAGCAGTACTTC. It yields the protein CASSARGKRDRIFYEQYF.

The rearrangement links TRBV5-4 to TRBJ2-5; D uncertain. The CDR3 sequence is 14 residues long. V lost 2 bases and J 2 bases, leaving 10 bases between the germline ends. From germline, CDR1 is SGHNT and CDR2 YYREEE (reference sequence). The CDR3 spells CASSLGDKQETQYF. In DNA, the CDR3 is TGTGCCAGCAGCTTAGGAGACAAGCAAGAGACCCAGTACTTC.

This clone was seen a single time. A far larger clone is just one base off, so this is likely a read error. The genes are TRBV2 and TRBJ2-7; the match to TRBD2 covers 7 bases. The germline V gene encodes CDR1 SNHLY and CDR2 FYNNEI. Trimming took 6 bases from V and 0 from J; bases not matched to a gene: 5. The CDR3 contains 14 residues. CDR3 residues: CASSWTRSSYEQYF. The DNA of the CDR3 is TGTGCCAGCAGCTGGACTAGAAGCTCCTACGAGCAGTACTTC.